The sequence of this T cell receptor beta chain was determined in a study of blood T cell repertoires in COVID-19. TCRdb keeps only in-frame clones here, not all; method: immunoSEQ multiplex PCR. The sample includes fewer than 250,000 clones, approximately 91% seen only once; the top ten take around 0.72%. This CDR3 has 16 residues. V was pared by 0 bases and J by 2 bases, with 13 bases between. Germline-derived CDR1 and CDR2 are LGHDT and YNNKEL (reference sequence). The sequenced material came from peripheral blood. The chain is built from TRBV3-1 (or the pseudogene TRBV3-2) and TRBJ1-1; the D gene is possibly TRBD1 (5 bases). The clonotype comes from a middle-aged man with acute or convalescent COVID-19. The CDR3 reads CASSQDRQGRNTEAFF. CDR3 DNA: TGTGCCAGCAGCCAAGATCGTCAGGGTCGCAACACTGAAGCTTTCTTT.